The present entry profiles one TCR beta chain with its context. The antigen is not known. CDR3 length equals 15 residues. V shed 2 bases and J 1 base; nucleotides not matched to a gene: 5. Germline V lookup: CDR1 MNHEY, CDR2 SMNVEV (reference sequence). The naive CD8 subset, CD45RO-negative cells positively selected for CCR7, excluded terminally differentiated effector memory CD45RA+ cells. Donors comprised healthy HIV-negative adults lacking recent acute infections or vaccinations. All of the donors resided in Nashville, Tennessee, and each was a Caucasian adult. The sample originates from a study of shared clonotypes between healthy human individuals. Study results and caveats: Naive subsets tended to show greater estimated richness than memory subsets.

Measured with immunoSEQ multiplex PCR; TCRdb has only the in-frame clones, and not every one. This sample has roughly 2 million clones; roughly 95% occur once, and the top ten carry 1.1%. The chain employs TRBV27 and TRBJ2-7, with 7 bases matching TRBD1. This sequence was found in a man between 18 and 29 years old in good health. The sequencing input was naive CD8+ T cells sorted from blood. CDR3 nucleotides: TGTGCCAGCAGTTTAGCGACAGGGCTTTCCTACGAGCAGTACTTC. The encoded protein is CASSLATGLSYEQYF.